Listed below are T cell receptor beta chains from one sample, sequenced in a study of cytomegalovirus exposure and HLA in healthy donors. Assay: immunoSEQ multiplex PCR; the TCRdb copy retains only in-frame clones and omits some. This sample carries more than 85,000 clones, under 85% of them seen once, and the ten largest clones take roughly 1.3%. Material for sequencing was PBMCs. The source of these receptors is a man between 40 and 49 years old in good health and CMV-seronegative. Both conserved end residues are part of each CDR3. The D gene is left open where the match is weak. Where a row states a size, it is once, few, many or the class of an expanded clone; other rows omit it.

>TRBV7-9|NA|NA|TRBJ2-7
TGTTCCAGCAGCCCTGGGCGTAGGGAGCAGTACTTC
CSSSPGRREQYF
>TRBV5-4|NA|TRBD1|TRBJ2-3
TGTGCCAGCAGCTTTCACCGGGACAGACGCACAGATACGCAGTATTTT
CASSFHRDRRTDTQYF
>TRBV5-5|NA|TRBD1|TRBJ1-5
TGTGCCAGCAGCTCCCGGGACAGGGCCCCACATAGCAATCAGCCCCAGCATTTT
CASSSRDRAPHSNQPQHF
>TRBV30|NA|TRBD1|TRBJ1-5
TGTGCCTGCCGGGACAGAGACAATCAGCCCCAGCATTTT
CACRDRDNQPQHF
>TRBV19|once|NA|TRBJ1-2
TGTGCCAGTACCGGAAGGGGTGGCTATGGCTACACCTTC
CASTGRGGYGYTF
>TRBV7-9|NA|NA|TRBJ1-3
TGTGCCAGCAGCTTAGCGGGCAGGCTCTCTGGAAACACCATATATTTT
CASSLAGRLSGNTIYF
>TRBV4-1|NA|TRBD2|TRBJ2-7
TGCGCCAGCAGCCAAGATCCCCCCCAGGCGGCGGGAGGCTACGAGCAGTACTTC
CASSQDPPQAAGGYEQYF
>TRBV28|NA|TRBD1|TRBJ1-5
TGTGCCAGCAGGCGACAGGGCCCAAGCAATCAGCCCCAGCATTTT
CASRRQGPSNQPQHF
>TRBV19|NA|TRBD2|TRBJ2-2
TGTGCCAGTAGTATACTACTAGCGGGGGGTGCTGGGGAGCTGTTTTTT
CASSILLAGGAGELFF
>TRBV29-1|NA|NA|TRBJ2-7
TGCAGCGTTAGTAAACAGTCCTACGAGCAGTACTTC
CSVSKQSYEQYF
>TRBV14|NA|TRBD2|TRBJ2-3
TGTGCCAGCAGCCACTCGTCTAGCGGGAGGCGCACAGATACGCAGTATTTT
CASSHSSSGRRTDTQYF
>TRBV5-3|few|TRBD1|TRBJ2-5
TGTGCCAGAAGCGTGGACAGGGAAGAGACCCAGTACTTC
CARSVDREETQYF
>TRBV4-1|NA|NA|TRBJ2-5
TGCGCCAGCAGCCTTAAAGGCCCCCCGGGGGAGACCCAGTACTTC
CASSLKGPPGETQYF
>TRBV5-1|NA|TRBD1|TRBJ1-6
TGCGCCAGCAGCTTGACAGGGGACAATTCACCCCTCCACTTT
CASSLTGDNSPLHF
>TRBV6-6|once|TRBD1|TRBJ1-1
TGTGCCAGCAGCCCAGGACAGGGGGCCAAGAACACTGAAGCTTTCTTT
CASSPGQGAKNTEAFF
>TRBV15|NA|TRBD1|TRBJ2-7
TGTGCCACCAGCAGTGGGACCTGGCGTTCAGGGGGCCACGAGCAGTACTTC
CATSSGTWRSGGHEQYF
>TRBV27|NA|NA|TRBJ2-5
TGTGCCAGCAGTTTATTCGGGGAACAAGAGACCCAGTACTTC
CASSLFGEQETQYF
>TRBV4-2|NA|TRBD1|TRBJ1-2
TGTGCCAGCAGCCAAACACAGGGGGGCTATGGCTACACCTTC
CASSQTQGGYGYTF
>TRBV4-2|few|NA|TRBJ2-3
TGTGCCAGCAGCCAAGATAGGGAGCTCCCAGATACGCAGTATTTT
CASSQDRELPDTQYF
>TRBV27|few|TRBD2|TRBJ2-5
TGTGCCAGCAGTCCCCTCCTAGCGGGGGCGCAAGAGACCCAGTACTTC
CASSPLLAGAQETQYF
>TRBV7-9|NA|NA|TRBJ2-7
TGTGCCAGCAGTGCAGGGTCCTACGAGCAGTACTTC
CASSAGSYEQYF
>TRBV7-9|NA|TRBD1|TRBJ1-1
TGTGCCAGCAGCTGGAGGGGACAGGGGGCGGGTGAAGCTTTCTTT
CASSWRGQGAGEAFF
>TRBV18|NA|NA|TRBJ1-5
TGTGCCAGCTCACCACCCCCCACATCCTTTAGCAATCAGCCCCAGCATTTT
CASSPPPTSFSNQPQHF
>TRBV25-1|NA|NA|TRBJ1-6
TGTGCCAGCACCCCTTCAAGGGGCGCCTCTAGAAGCCTCCACTTT
CASTPSRGASRSLHF
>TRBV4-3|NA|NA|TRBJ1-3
TGCGCCAGCAGCCAAGATGGAGGGGTAACTGGAAACACCATATATTTT
CASSQDGGVTGNTIYF
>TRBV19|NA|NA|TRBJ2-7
TGTGCCAGTAGTAAGGCAACAGGGAACTACGAGCAGTACTTC
CASSKATGNYEQYF
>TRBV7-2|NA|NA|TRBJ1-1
TGTGCCAGCAGCTTAGGTCAGGGGCAATACACTGAAGCTTTCTTT
CASSLGQGQYTEAFF
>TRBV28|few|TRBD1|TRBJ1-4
TGTGCCAGCAGTTTACTCTCCGGGACAGGTTCCGTAAAACTGTTTTTT
CASSLLSGTGSVKLFF
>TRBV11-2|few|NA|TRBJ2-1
TGTGCCAGCAGCTCAAACAGGGCCTATGAGCAGTTCTTC
CASSSNRAYEQFF
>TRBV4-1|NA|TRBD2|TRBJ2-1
TGCGCCAGCAGCCAAGATTTTTATCTAGCGGGGGCCTACAATGAGCAGTTCTTC
CASSQDFYLAGAYNEQFF
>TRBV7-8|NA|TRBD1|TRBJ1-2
TGTGCCAGCAGCTTGGTGACAGGGTACTATGGCTACACCTTC
CASSLVTGYYGYTF
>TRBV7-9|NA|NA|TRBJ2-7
TGTGCCAGCAGCCCCGAGACAGGCCTCCTTTACGAGCAGTACTTC
CASSPETGLLYEQYF
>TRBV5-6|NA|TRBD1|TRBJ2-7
TGTGCCAGCAGCCTCGGGACAGACTACGAGCAGTACTTC
CASSLGTDYEQYF
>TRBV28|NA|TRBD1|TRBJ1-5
TGTGCCAGCAACTGGGACAGGGATAGCAATCAGCCCCAGCATTTT
CASNWDRDSNQPQHF
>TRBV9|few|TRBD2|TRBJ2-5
TGTGCCAGCAGCGTAGTGGCTAGCGGGAGTGTGGGGGAGACCCAGTACTTC
CASSVVASGSVGETQYF
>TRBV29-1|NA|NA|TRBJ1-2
TGCAGCGTTGACGGGGGGGGTGGCTACACCTTC
CSVDGGGGYTF
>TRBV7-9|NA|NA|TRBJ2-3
TGTGCCAGCAGCCCCCAAGGGGCGGGAATGGCAGATACGCAGTATTTT
CASSPQGAGMADTQYF